This is a list of T cell receptor beta chains from one sample in a study of blood T cell repertoires in COVID-19. Here immunoSEQ multiplex PCR was the method, and the copy in TCRdb shows in-frame clones only, minus some. The repertoire consists of 99,000 or so clones, with less than 90% occurring once and the leading ten covering less than 2%. Sequencing input: peripheral blood. The receptors derive from a man aged 65 to 79 with active or convalescent COVID-19. Both conserved end residues are part of each CDR3. D genes are given only for firm matches. Not every row has a clone size; where given, it reads once, few, many or a size class.

TRBJ2-7	.	.	TRBV30	TGTGCCTGGAGTGCCAGCTCCTACGAGCAGTACTTC	CAWSASSYEQYF
TRBJ1-3	.	.	TRBV5-8	TGTGCCAGCGGGACCGGCGGGGCTGGAAACACCATATATTTT	CASGTGGAGNTIYF
TRBJ1-6	.	.	TRBV21-1	TGTGCCAGCAGCCTTGTAGGGGGAAGGTATAATTCACCCCTCCACTTT	CASSLVGGRYNSPLHF
TRBJ2-2	TRBD2	.	TRBV28	TGTGCCAGCCTAGCGGGAAACACCGGGGAGCTGTTTTTT	CASLAGNTGELFF
TRBJ1-5	.	.	TRBV28	TGTGCCAGCAGTTTGGGCAAAGAGGGTTCACATTTT	CASSLGKEGSHF
TRBJ2-7	.	.	TRBV6-5	TGTGCCAGCACCCAGGGGACCCCTTACGAGCAGTACTTC	CASTQGTPYEQYF
TRBJ2-3	TRBD1	.	TRBV15	TGTGCCACCAGCAGAGACGGACAGGAGGTAGATACGCAGTATTTT	CATSRDGQEVDTQYF
TRBJ1-3	TRBD1	.	TRBV28	TGTGCCACCTCCTACAGGGGGCCCACTCTTAACACCATATATTTT	CATSYRGPTLNTIYF
TRBJ2-7	.	.	TRBV6-5	TGTGCCAGCAGCGAGCCCAGGGGCCCCTACGAGCAGTACTTC	CASSEPRGPYEQYF
TRBJ1-2	TRBD1	.	TRBV7-3	TGTGCCAGCAGCTTAAACCCCGGACAGGGCTATGGCTACACCTTC	CASSLNPGQGYGYTF
TRBJ1-4	.	once	TRBV3-1/TRBV3-2	TGTGCCAGCAGCCAACTATCCGGGGTGGCAACTAATGAAAAACTGTTTTTT	CASSQLSGVATNEKLFF
TRBJ1-1	.	.	TRBV5-1	TGCGCCAGCAGCTTGTTATCTGGGGGGAGGAACACTGAAGCTTTCTTT	CASSLLSGGRNTEAFF
TRBJ1-2	TRBD1	.	TRBV30	TGTGCCTGGGGGTCCGGGGACAGTAGAGTTAACGGCTACACCTTC	CAWGSGDSRVNGYTF
TRBJ1-5	TRBD1	.	TRBV2	TGTGCCAGCAGTGTGGACAGGGGGAATCAGCCCCAGCATTTT	CASSVDRGNQPQHF
TRBJ1-2	.	.	TRBV5-1	TGCGCCAGCAGCTTGGCCGGACACCCGAACTATGGCTACACCTTC	CASSLAGHPNYGYTF
TRBJ1-4	TRBD1	.	TRBV6-6	TGTGCCAGCTACAGGGGCAGAACTAATGAAAAACTGTTTTTT	CASYRGRTNEKLFF
TRBJ1-1	.	.	TRBV6-2/TRBV6-3	TGTGCCAGCAGTTACGGGACATTGAGAGCTTTCTTT	CASSYGTLRAFF
TRBJ2-1	.	.	TRBV9	TGTGCCAGCAGCGTAGCCAGGGGACATTACAATGAGCAGTTCTTC	CASSVARGHYNEQFF
TRBJ2-4	.	few	TRBV19	TGTGCCAGTAGTGATGAGGGGGGGCCGGGCAAAAACATTCAGTACTTC	CASSDEGGPGKNIQYF
TRBJ1-1	TRBD1	once	TRBV19	TGTGCCAGTAGTAAGGACAGGGTTTTTGTGAACACTGAAGCTTTCTTT	CASSKDRVFVNTEAFF
TRBJ1-3	TRBD1	few	TRBV19	TGTGCCAGTAGTCGACAGGGGGCTACCCTCTCTGGAAACACCATATATTTT	CASSRQGATLSGNTIYF
TRBJ1-1	TRBD1	once	TRBV7-6	TGTGCCAGCAGCCCCACGTCCGGGACAGGCACTGAAGCTTTCTTT	CASSPTSGTGTEAFF
TRBJ2-7	.	.	TRBV18	TGTGCCAGCTCATCCCAAACACGTCGCGAGCAGTACTTC	CASSSQTRREQYF
TRBJ1-1	TRBD1	.	TRBV5-1	TGCGCCAGCAGCCAACAAACAGGGGCGAACACTGAAGCTTTCTTT	CASSQQTGANTEAFF
TRBJ1-2	.	.	TRBV7-9	TGTGCCAGCAGTTATACGGGGGTCTTTAACTATGGCTACACCTTC	CASSYTGVFNYGYTF
TRBJ2-2	TRBD2	.	TRBV7-2	TGTGCCAGCAGCCTCGGACTAGCGGTCGGGGAGCTGTTTTTT	CASSLGLAVGELFF
TRBJ2-2	.	.	TRBV9	TGTGCCAGCAGCCCCCAAGTGGGAGGGAACACCGGGGAGCTGTTTTTT	CASSPQVGGNTGELFF
TRBJ2-2	.	.	TRBV5-1	TGCGCCAGCAGCTTGCCCGCCGGGGAGCTGTTTTTT	CASSLPAGELFF
TRBJ2-7	.	.	TRBV11-2	TGTGCCAGCAGCCTACCAGGACAAGTCTACGAGCAGTACTTC	CASSLPGQVYEQYF
TRBJ1-4	.	.	TRBV6-5	TGTGCCAGCTCGAAATGGACTACAACTAATGAAAAACTGTTTTTT	CASSKWTTTNEKLFF
TRBJ1-2	.	.	TRBV4-1	TGCGCCAGCAGCCAAGGACAAGGGGCACGCTATGGCTACACCTTC	CASSQGQGARYGYTF
TRBJ1-2	TRBD1	.	TRBV19	TGTGCCAGTAGTATACGGGACAGCTATGGCTACACCTTC	CASSIRDSYGYTF
TRBJ2-5	.	few	TRBV29-1	TGCAGCGTTACCCAGGGGACGGTGTACCAAGAGACCCAGTACTTC	CSVTQGTVYQETQYF
TRBJ2-3	TRBD1	.	TRBV5-1	TGCGCCAGCAAGGGACAGGGGGCTGGAACAGATACGCAGTATTTT	CASKGQGAGTDTQYF
TRBJ2-1	TRBD2	.	TRBV7-9	TGTGCCAGCAGTGAGCGGGGGCCACCATACAATGAGCAGTTCTTC	CASSERGPPYNEQFF
TRBJ1-4	TRBD1	.	TRBV7-9	TGTGCCAGCAGTGGACAGGGCCGTGAAAAACTGTTTTTT	CASSGQGREKLFF
TRBJ2-7	.	once	TRBV29-1	TGCAGCGTCGCTAAAGGTAGCCCGACAGCTTACGAGCAGTACTTC	CSVAKGSPTAYEQYF
TRBJ2-3	.	.	TRBV5-6	TGTGCCAGCAGCTTCATGGATACGCAGTATTTT	CASSFMDTQYF
TRBJ2-2	.	.	TRBV28	TGTGCCAGCAGGTATCAGGGAACGAACACCGGGGAGCTGTTTTTT	CASRYQGTNTGELFF